This T cell receptor beta chain was profiled in a study of cytomegalovirus exposure and HLA in healthy donors. The PCR employed 60 Vbeta primers together with 13 Jbeta primers. The table came from immunoSEQ multiplex PCR; TCRdb's copy has only in-frame clones and leaves some out. Of 85,000 to 100,000 clones in the sample, 60% to 65% were seen once. There are 16 residues in the CDR3. Germline V gives CDR1 KGHSH, CDR2 LQKENI. Deletions cut 0 bases from V and 1 base from J, with 12 bases between. In this sample, this clone turned up a few times. This receptor was obtained from a human donor in good health. Sequencing used PBMCs. This chain connects TRBV18 to TRBJ1-1; D remains ambiguous. CDR3 bases: TGTGCCAGCTCACCACCGACTGCAGCTGAGAACACTGAAGCTTTCTTT. Its translation is CASSPPTAAENTEAFF. The complete variable domain, with remaining parts taken from reference TRBV18 and TRBJ1-1, reads NAGVMQNPRHLVRRRGQEARLRCSPMKGHSHVYWYRQLPEEGLKFMVYLQKENIIDESGMPKERFSAEFPKEGPSILRIQQVVRGDSAAYFCASSPPTAAENTEAFFGQGTRLTVV.